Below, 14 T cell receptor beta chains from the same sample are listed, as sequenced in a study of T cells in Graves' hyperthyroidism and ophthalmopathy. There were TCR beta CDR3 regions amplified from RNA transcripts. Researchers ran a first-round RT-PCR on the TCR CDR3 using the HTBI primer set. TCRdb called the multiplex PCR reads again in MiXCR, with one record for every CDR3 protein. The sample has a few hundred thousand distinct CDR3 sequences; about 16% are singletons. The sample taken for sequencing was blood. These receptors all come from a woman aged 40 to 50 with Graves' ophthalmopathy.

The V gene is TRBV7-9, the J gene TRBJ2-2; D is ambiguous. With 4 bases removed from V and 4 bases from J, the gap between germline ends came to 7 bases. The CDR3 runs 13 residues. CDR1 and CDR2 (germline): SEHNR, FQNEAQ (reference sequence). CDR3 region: CASSSMGTGELFF. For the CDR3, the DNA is TGTGCCAGCAGCTCCATGGGCACCGGGGAGCTGTTTTTT. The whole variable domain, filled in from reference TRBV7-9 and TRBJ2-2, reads DTGVSQNPRHKITKRGQNVTFRCDPISEHNRLYWYRQTLGQGPEFLTYFQNEAQLEKSRLLSDRFSAERPKGSFSTLEIQRTEQGDSAMYLCASSSMGTGELFFGEGSRLTVL.

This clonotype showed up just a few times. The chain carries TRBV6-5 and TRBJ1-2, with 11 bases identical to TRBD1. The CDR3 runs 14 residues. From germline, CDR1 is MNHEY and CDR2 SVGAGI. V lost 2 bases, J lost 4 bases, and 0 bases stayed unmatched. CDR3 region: CASSYGQGAYGYTF. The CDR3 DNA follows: TGTGCCAGCAGTTACGGACAGGGGGCCTATGGCTACACCTTC.

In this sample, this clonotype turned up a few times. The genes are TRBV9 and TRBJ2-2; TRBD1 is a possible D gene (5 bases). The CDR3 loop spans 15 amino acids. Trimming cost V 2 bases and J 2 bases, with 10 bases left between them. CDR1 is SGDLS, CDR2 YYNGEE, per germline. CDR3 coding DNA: TGTGCCAGCAGCGTTGTAGGGGCCAACACCGGGGAGCTGTTTTTT. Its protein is CASSVVGANTGELFF.

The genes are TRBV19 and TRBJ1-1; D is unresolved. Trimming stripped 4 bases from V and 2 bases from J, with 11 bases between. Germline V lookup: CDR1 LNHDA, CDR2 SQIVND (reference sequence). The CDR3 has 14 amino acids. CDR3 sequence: CASSTYGVNTEAFF. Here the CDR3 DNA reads TGTGCCAGTAGTACGTACGGAGTTAACACTGAAGCTTTCTTT.

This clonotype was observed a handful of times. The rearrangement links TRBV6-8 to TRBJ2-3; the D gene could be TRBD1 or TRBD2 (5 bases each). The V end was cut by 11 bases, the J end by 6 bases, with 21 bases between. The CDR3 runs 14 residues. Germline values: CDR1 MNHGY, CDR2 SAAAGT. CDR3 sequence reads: CAGFRREGFDTQYF. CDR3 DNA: TGTGCCGGGTTCCGACGCGAGGGGTTCGATACGCAGTATTTT.

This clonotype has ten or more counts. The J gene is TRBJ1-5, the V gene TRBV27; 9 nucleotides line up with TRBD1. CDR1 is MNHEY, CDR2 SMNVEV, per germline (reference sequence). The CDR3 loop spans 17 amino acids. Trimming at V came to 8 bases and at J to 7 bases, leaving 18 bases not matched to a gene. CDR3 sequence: CASARTTGQGGSQPQHF. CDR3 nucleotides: TGTGCCAGCGCTAGGACTACGGGACAGGGTGGTTCCCAGCCCCAGCATTTT.

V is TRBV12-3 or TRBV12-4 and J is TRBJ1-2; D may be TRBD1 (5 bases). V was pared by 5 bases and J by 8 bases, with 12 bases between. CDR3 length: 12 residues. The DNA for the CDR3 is TGTGCCAGCAGTCAGGGTCCCTTGGGCTACACCTTC. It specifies CASSQGPLGYTF.

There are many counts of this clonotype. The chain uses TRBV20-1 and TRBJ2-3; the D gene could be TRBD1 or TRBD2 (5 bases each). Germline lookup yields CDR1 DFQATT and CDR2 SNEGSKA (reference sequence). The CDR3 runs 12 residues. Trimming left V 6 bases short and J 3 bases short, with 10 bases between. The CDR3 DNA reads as TGCAGTGCCCCCGAGGGGACAGATACGCAGTATTTT. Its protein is CSAPEGTDTQYF.

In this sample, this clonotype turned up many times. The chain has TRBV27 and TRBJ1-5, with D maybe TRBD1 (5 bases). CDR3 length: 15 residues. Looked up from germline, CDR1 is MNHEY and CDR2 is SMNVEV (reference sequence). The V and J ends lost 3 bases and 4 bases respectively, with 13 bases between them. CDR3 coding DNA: TGTGCCAGCAGTTTTAAGGGCAGGGATAATCAGCCCCAGCATTTT. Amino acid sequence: CASSFKGRDNQPQHF.

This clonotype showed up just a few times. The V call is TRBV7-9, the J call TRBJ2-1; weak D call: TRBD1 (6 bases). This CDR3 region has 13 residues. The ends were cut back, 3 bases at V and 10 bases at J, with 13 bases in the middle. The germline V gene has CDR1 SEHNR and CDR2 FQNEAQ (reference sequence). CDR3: CASSFSGAQEQFF. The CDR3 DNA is TGTGCCAGCAGCTTCTCAGGGGCGCAGGAGCAGTTCTTC. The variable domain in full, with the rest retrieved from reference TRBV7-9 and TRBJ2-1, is DTGVSQNPRHKITKRGQNVTFRCDPISEHNRLYWYRQTLGQGPEFLTYFQNEAQLEKSRLLSDRFSAERPKGSFSTLEIQRTEQGDSAMYLCASSFSGAQEQFFGPGTRLTVL.

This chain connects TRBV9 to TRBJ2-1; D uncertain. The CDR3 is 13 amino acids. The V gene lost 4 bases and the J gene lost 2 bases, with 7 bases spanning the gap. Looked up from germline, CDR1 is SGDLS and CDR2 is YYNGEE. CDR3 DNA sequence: TGTGCCAGCAGCCCCCACCCCTACAATGAGCAGTTCTTC. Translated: CASSPHPYNEQFF.

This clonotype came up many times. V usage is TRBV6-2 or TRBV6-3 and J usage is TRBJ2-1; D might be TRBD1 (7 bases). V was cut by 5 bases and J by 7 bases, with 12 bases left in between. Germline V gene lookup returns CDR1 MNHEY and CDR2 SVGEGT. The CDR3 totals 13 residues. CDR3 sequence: CASSPGGRNEQFF. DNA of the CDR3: TGTGCCAGCAGTCCAGGGGGGAGGAATGAGCAGTTCTTC.

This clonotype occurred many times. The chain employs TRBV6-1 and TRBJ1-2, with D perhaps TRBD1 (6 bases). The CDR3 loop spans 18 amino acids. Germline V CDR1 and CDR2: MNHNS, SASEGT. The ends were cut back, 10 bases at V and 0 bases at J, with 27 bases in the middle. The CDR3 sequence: CATKPRDKDTLANYGYTF. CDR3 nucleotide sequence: TGTGCCACCAAGCCTCGGGACAAGGATACGTTGGCTAACTATGGCTACACCTTC.

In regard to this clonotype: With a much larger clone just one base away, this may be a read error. This CDR3 reads CASSAGLATHTDTQYF. The DNA for the CDR3 is TGTGCCAGCAGTGCAGGACTAGCGACTCACACAGATACGCAGTATTTT. This rearrangement joins TRBV6-1 to TRBJ2-3, with TRBD2 identical over 9 bases. Trimming took 4 bases from V and 2 from J; bases not matched to a gene: 7. The CDR3 extends over 16 amino acids. Per the germline V gene, CDR1 is MNHNS and CDR2 is SASEGT.